The 23 T cell receptor beta chains presented below share a single source sample, sequenced in a study of Graves' ophthalmopathy and Graves' hyperthyroidism. TCR beta CDR3 amplification used RNA transcripts. Second-round multiplex PCR followed a first-round RT-PCR using HTBI primers. TCRdb recomputed calls from the multiplex PCR reads with MiXCR, one row per CDR3 protein. The data contain over a million distinct CDR3 sequences, roughly two fifths of them singletons. Sequencing was performed on peripheral blood or thyroid tissue (not recorded which). Receptors were obtained from an adult man with Graves' hyperthyroidism.

The chain employs TRBV27 and TRBJ1-5; TRBD1 matches at 7 bases. Per the germline V gene, CDR1 is MNHEY and CDR2 is SMNVEV (reference sequence). The junction had 7 bases not matched to a gene; V was cut back by 2 bases and J by 3 bases. The CDR3 is 16 residues long. This CDR3 reads CASSLAGGVNNQPQHF. In nucleotides, the CDR3 is TGTGCCAGCAGTTTAGCAGGGGGGGTCAACAATCAGCCCCAGCATTTT.

This clonotype was picked up many times. The V gene is TRBV15, the J gene TRBJ1-2, with D perhaps matching TRBD1 (6 bases). V was shortened by 3 bases and J by 2 bases, with 13 bases between the two germline ends. The CDR3 sequence is 15 residues long. CDR1 and CDR2 from the germline V gene are LNHNV and YYDKDF (reference sequence). Here the CDR3 DNA reads TGTGCCACCAGCAGCCGGGACAAGATAAACTATGGCTACACCTTC. Its translation is CATSSRDKINYGYTF.

This clonotype was counted at least ten times. The V gene is TRBV10-2, the J gene TRBJ2-7; TRBD1 matches at 11 bases. CDR1 is WSHSY, CDR2 SAAADI, per germline. After removal of 0 bases from V and 3 bases from J, the junction contained 1 base not matched to a gene. The CDR3 length is 15 residues. CDR3 sequence: CASSESGQGVYEQYF. CDR3 in DNA: TGCGCCAGCAGTGAGTCGGGACAGGGGGTCTACGAGCAGTACTTC.

The CDR3, as DNA: TGTGCCACCAGCAGAGTGTCAGGGGCTACTAATGAAAAACTGTTTTTT. As protein: CATSRVSGATNEKLFF. The rearrangement links TRBV15 to TRBJ1-4, with D possibly being TRBD1 (6 bases). Germline V gene data show CDR1 as LNHNV and CDR2 as YYDKDF (reference sequence). This CDR3 has 16 residues. The germline V and J ends were trimmed by 1 base and 2 bases, with 11 bases remaining between them.

The chain combines TRBV6-6 with TRBJ2-5; the D gene is possibly TRBD1 (6 bases). This CDR3 region has 14 residues. The ends were cut back, 2 bases at V and 2 bases at J, with 9 bases in the middle. Germline V gene sequence: CDR1 MNHNY, CDR2 SVGAGI (reference sequence). In nucleotides, the CDR3 is TGTGCCAGCAGTTACCGACAGGTTCAAGAGACCCAGTACTTC. It codes for CASSYRQVQETQYF.

This clonotype turned up a few times. The chain carries TRBV10-2 and TRBJ2-5; D could derive from TRBD1 or TRBD2 (5 bases each). Per the germline V gene, CDR1 is WSHSY and CDR2 is SAAADI. The CDR3 contains 16 residues. V was shortened by 7 bases and J by 1 base, with 19 bases between the two germline ends. The CDR3 bases are TGCGCCAGCAAGAAATCAAGGGGCGAGGGCCAAGAGACCCAGTACTTC. As protein: CASKKSRGEGQETQYF.

This clonotype was detected many times. V gene TRBV10-3 combines with J gene TRBJ2-6; D might be TRBD1 (6 bases). Deletions cut 4 bases from V and 2 bases from J, with 9 bases between. This CDR3 has 15 amino acids. Germline CDR1 reads ENHRY; CDR2 reads SYGVKD. CDR3 region: CAISGTVAGANVLTF. CDR3 bases: TGTGCCATCAGTGGGACAGTTGCTGGGGCCAACGTCCTGACTTTC.

Ten or more counts support this clonotype. The V call is TRBV14, the J call TRBJ1-1, with TRBD1 matching 10 bases. The V and J ends lost 4 bases and 7 bases, in that order; junction bases with no gene match: 3. Per the germline V gene, CDR1 is SGHDN and CDR2 is FVKESK. This CDR3 region has 13 residues. CDR3 sequence (DNA): TGTGCCAGCAGCCGGGGACAGGGGCATGAAGCTTTCTTT. The encoded protein is CASSRGQGHEAFF.

CDR3 DNA: TGCGCCAGCAGCTGGGGGCACCCCGGGCGACTAGCGGGGGGGCGAATCTGGTTCTACGAGCAGTACTTC. Protein: CASSWGHPGRLAGGRIWFYEQYF. V usage is TRBV5-1 and J usage is TRBJ2-7, with 14 bases aligning to TRBD2. Per the germline V gene, CDR1 is SGHRS and CDR2 is YFSETQ. The CDR3 contains 23 residues. V was pared by 3 bases and J by 3 bases, with 26 bases of the junction left unmatched.

This clonotype was recorded at least ten times. The gene calls are TRBV7-9 and TRBJ1-1; the D gene is possibly TRBD1 (5 bases). The germline V gene encodes CDR1 SEHNR and CDR2 FQNEAQ (reference sequence). The CDR3 runs 13 residues. The V end lost 11 bases, the J end lost 4 bases, and 17 bases lay between the germline ends. The CDR3 sequence: CAGQGLGRTEAFF. In DNA form, the CDR3 reads TGTGCCGGTCAGGGCCTCGGGCGCACTGAAGCTTTCTTT.

A note on this clonotype: No conserved phenylalanine or tryptophan is present at the end of the CDR3, so a read error is the likely explanation. The DNA is omitted, as the CDR3 cannot be located on it reliably, and the CDR3 follows TCRdb's listing. V is TRBV25-1 and J is TRBJ2-5. From germline, CDR1 is MGHDK and CDR2 SYGVNS. The CDR3 is 8 amino acids long, termini counted. CDR3 in amino acids: CASTSEAS.

This clonotype was observed at least ten times. The chain joins TRBV5-6 to TRBJ2-6, with 8 nucleotides matching TRBD2. This CDR3 has 16 amino acids. The trim removed 4 bases at V and 2 bases at J, leaving 5 bases unmatched. Germline assignment: CDR1 SGHDT and CDR2 YYEEEE. The CDR3 DNA follows: TGTGCCAGCAGCCACTTAGCGGGAACTGGGGCCAACGTCCTGACTTTC. Its protein product is CASSHLAGTGANVLTF.

This clonotype has a handful of counts. This rearrangement joins TRBV27 to TRBJ2-7, with D maybe TRBD1 (6 bases). CDR3 length equals 16 residues. V lost 5 bases and J lost 6, with 23 bases in between. Per germline, CDR1 MNHEY and CDR2 SMNVEV (reference sequence). CDR3 residues: CASSPSGQTHRGEQYF. The CDR3 DNA sequence: TGTGCCAGCAGTCCCAGTGGACAGACTCATCGGGGCGAGCAGTACTTC.

The chain links TRBV4-1 to TRBJ2-2; 9 nucleotides align to TRBD2. CDR3 length equals 18 residues. The germline gives CDR1 MGHRA, CDR2 YSYEKL. With 4 bases clipped from V and 6 bases from J, the junction kept 15 bases outside the gene matches. CDR3 sequence reads: CASSPPIAGGAQAGELFF. For the CDR3, the DNA is TGCGCCAGCAGCCCTCCGATTGCGGGGGGGGCTCAAGCCGGGGAGCTGTTTTTT.

A remark on this clonotype: Being one base from a much bigger clone, this may be a read error. The J gene is TRBJ1-3, the V gene TRBV7-2; 7 bases align to TRBD1. V trimming: 5 bases; J trimming: 1 base; junction bases outside the gene matches: 5. Germline V CDR1 and CDR2: SGHTA, FQGNSA. The CDR3 extends over 15 amino acids. CDR3 DNA: TGTGCCAGCAGCCCGACAGGGACGTCTGGAAACACCATATATTTT. It is translated as CASSPTGTSGNTIYF.

The gene calls are TRBV29-1 and TRBJ1-5, with 7 bases identical to TRBD1. Germline values: CDR1 SQVTM, CDR2 ANQGSEA. The CDR3 has 14 amino acids. V shed 8 bases, J shed 6 bases, and the junction held 13 bases outside the gene matches. The CDR3 nucleotides read TGCAGCAGCCCTCTTAAGGGGGCGAGTCAGCCCCAGCATTTT. As protein: CSSPLKGASQPQHF.

This clonotype appeared many times. The V call is TRBV2, the J call TRBJ2-7; 8 bases match TRBD1. Losses at the gene ends were 3 bases for V and 2 bases for J; bases not matched to a gene: 9. This CDR3 comprises 16 residues. CDR1 and CDR2 (germline): SNHLY, FYNNEI. The CDR3 DNA sequence: TGTGCCAGCAGTGATGATGCAGGGGGCGACCCCTACGAGCAGTACTTC. This sequence encodes CASSDDAGGDPYEQYF.

The rearrangement joins TRBV10-3 to TRBJ2-7; D may be TRBD2 (5 bases). CDR3 length equals 13 residues. The V gene lost 5 bases and the J gene lost 7 bases, with 15 bases spanning the gap. Germline V gives CDR1 ENHRY, CDR2 SYGVKD. The CDR3 loop is CAISYSSRAEQYF. The CDR3 DNA reads TGTGCCATCAGTTACTCCTCGAGGGCGGAGCAGTACTTC.

The rearrangement links TRBV19 to TRBJ2-7, with D tentatively TRBD1 (5 bases). Trimming cost V 5 bases and J 4 bases, with 12 bases left between them. Germline CDR1 LNHDA, CDR2 SQIVND (reference sequence). The CDR3 is 13 amino acids. In DNA form, the CDR3 reads TGTGCCAGTAGTCCGCCCGACAGATACGAGCAGTACTTC. Translating gives CASSPPDRYEQYF.

This clonotype was recorded at least ten times. The genes are TRBV7-2 and TRBJ2-5; a weak D match, TRBD1 (6 bases). Germline CDR1 SGHTA, CDR2 FQGNSA. The CDR3 is made up of 14 amino acids. V gave up 5 bases and J gave up 3 bases, with 13 bases separating them. The CDR3 loop reads CASSAGAVEETQYF. As DNA, the CDR3 is TGTGCCAGCAGCGCAGGGGCTGTGGAAGAGACCCAGTACTTC. Filled out from reference TRBV7-2 and TRBJ2-5, the complete variable domain reads GAGVSQSPSNKVTEKGKDVELRCDPISGHTALYWYRQSLGQGLEFLIYFQGNSAPDKSGLPSDRFSAERTGGSVSTLTIQRTQQEDSAVYLCASSAGAVEETQYFGPGTRLLVL.

This clonotype appeared a few times. The J gene is TRBJ2-2, the V gene TRBV13; D perhaps matches TRBD2 (5 bases). Per the germline V gene, CDR1 is PRHDT and CDR2 is FYEKMQ (reference sequence). V was pared by 4 bases and J by 4 bases, with 13 bases between. The CDR3 length is 15 residues. The CDR3 spells CASSWGVTGTGELFF. As DNA, the CDR3 is TGTGCCAGCAGCTGGGGAGTCACGGGCACCGGGGAGCTGTTTTTT.

This clonotype was picked up many times. The V and J genes are TRBV11-2 and TRBJ1-6; D is uncertain. Trimming cost V 4 bases and J 5 bases, with 15 bases left between them. In germline, CDR1 is SGHAT, CDR2 FQNNGV. The CDR3 spans 16 residues. The CDR3 region is CASSSLKLGDNSPLHF. The CDR3 DNA is TGTGCCAGCAGCTCATTAAAACTTGGGGATAATTCACCCCTCCACTTT.

Many counts were recorded for this clonotype. The V and J genes are TRBV6-5 and TRBJ2-7; D may match TRBD1 or TRBD2 (5 bases each). The CDR3 length is 14 residues. V lost 6 bases and J lost 6, with 18 bases in between. Germline assignment: CDR1 MNHEY and CDR2 SVGAGI. The CDR3, as DNA: TGTGCCAGCAGGCCTAATGAGGGGCTAGGCGAGCAGTACTTC. Translated, it gives CASRPNEGLGEQYF.